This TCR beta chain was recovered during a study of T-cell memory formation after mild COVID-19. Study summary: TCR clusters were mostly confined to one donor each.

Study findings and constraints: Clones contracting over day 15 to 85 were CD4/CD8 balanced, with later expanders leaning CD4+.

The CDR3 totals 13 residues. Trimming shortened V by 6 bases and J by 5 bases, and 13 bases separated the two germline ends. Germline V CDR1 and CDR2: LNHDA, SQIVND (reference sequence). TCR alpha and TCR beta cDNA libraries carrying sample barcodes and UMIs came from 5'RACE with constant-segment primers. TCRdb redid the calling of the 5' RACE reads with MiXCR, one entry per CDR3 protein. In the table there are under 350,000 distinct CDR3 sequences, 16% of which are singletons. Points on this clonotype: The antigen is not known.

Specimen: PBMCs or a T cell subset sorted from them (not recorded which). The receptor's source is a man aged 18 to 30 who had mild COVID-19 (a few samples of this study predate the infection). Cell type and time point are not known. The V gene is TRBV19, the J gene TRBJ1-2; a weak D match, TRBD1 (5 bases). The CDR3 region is CASSDSNLYGYTF. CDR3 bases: TGTGCCAGTAGCGACAGTAACCTTTATGGCTACACCTTC. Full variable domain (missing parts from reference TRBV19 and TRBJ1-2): DGGITQSPKYLFRKEGQNVTLSCEQNLNHDAMYWYRQDPGQGLRLIYYSQIVNDFQKGDIAEGYSVSREKKESFPLTVTSAQKNPTAFYLCASSDSNLYGYTFGSGTRLTVV.